Detailed here is one TCR beta chain. The antigen is not known. The ends were cut back, 4 bases at V and 9 bases at J, with 8 bases in the middle. The CDR3 contains 11 residues. CDR1 SGHDT and CDR2 YYEEEE come from the germline V gene. This record belongs to a study of cytomegalovirus exposure and HLA in healthy donors. Study information: Roughly 179 million T cells yielded around 100 million unique TCR beta sequences, as an earlier analysis found. Study conclusions and caveats: Researchers reported in a later analysis that a missense DCLRE1C variant was tied to TCR beta V- and J-gene trimming. Previous analysis showed most TCR beta V segments were productive about 90% or about 30% of the time.

With 60 Vbeta and 13 Jbeta primers, the PCR was carried out. The protocol was immunoSEQ multiplex PCR, while the TCRdb copy is restricted to in-frame clones and leaves out a portion. The table shows about 71,000 clones, with about 73% occurring only once. J is TRBJ2-1 and V is TRBV5-6; D is ambiguous. The receptor was derived from a woman aged 45-60 years in good health and CMV-seropositive. Sample: PBMCs. The CDR3 here is CASSRVPEQFF. CDR3 sequence (DNA): TGTGCCAGCAGCCGAGTACCTGAGCAGTTCTTC.